The 9 T cell receptor beta chains in this list originate from one sample, sequenced in a study of neoadjuvant anti-PD-1 for oral cavity cancer. The method was immunoSEQ multiplex PCR; TCRdb's version includes in-frame clones alone and lacks a portion of them. The sample contains tens of thousands of clones, under 90% of which appear only once. The source was PBMCs, collected before nivolumab (anti-PD-1) treatment. The receptors stem from a person between 35 and 79 years old with oral cavity squamous cell carcinoma.

The rearrangement joins TRBV2 to TRBJ2-2; 7 bases map to TRBD1. The V gene's germline CDR1 is SNHLY and CDR2 FYNNEI. The CDR3 totals 15 residues. With V trimmed by 4 bases and J by 1 base, 3 bases remained unmatched. CDR3 DNA: TGTGCCAGCAGTGGGCAGGGGGTGAACACCGGGGAGCTGTTTTTT. This encodes CASSGQGVNTGELFF.

This rearrangement joins TRBV6-1 to TRBJ1-4, with D unclear. CDR3 length equals 15 residues. Per germline, CDR1 MNHNS and CDR2 SASEGT. The V end was cut by 4 bases, the J end by 0 bases, with 9 bases between. In nucleotides, the CDR3 is TGTGCCAGCAGTGGTCGTGGGGCAACTAATGAAAAACTGTTTTTT. Encoded protein: CASSGRGATNEKLFF.

V usage is TRBV6-1 and J usage is TRBJ2-1; D possibly matches TRBD1 or TRBD2 (6 bases each). Germline-derived CDR1 and CDR2 are MNHNS and SASEGT. Deletions cut 6 bases from V and 4 bases from J, with 13 bases between. The CDR3 contains 14 residues. The CDR3 DNA follows: TGTGCCAGCAGCCAAGGGGGGATGTACAATGAGCAGTTCTTC. It specifies CASSQGGMYNEQFF.

This clone was seen a handful of times. Other DNA sequences in the sample encode the same CDR3. The chain is built from TRBV5-1 and TRBJ1-5; unclear D gene. In germline, CDR1 is SGHRS, CDR2 YFSETQ. There are 15 residues in the CDR3. The V end lost 0 bases, the J end lost 0 bases, and 7 bases lay between the germline ends. The CDR3 region is CASSLDGYSNQPQHF. The CDR3, as DNA: TGCGCCAGCAGCTTGGACGGGTATAGCAATCAGCCCCAGCATTTT.

On this clone itself: The junction differs from germline at one of its ends, possibly a read error. The chain couples TRBV7-3 to TRBJ2-1; TRBD2 aligns across 9 bases. This CDR3 is built from 15 residues. The V gene's germline CDR1 is SGHTA and CDR2 FQGTGA. Here the CDR3 reads CASSLTSGPNNEQFF. The CDR3 region has the DNA TGTGCCAGCAGCCTAACTAGCGGGCCAAACAATGAGCAGTTCTTC.

The chain recombines TRBV11-2 with TRBJ2-7; TRBD2 aligns across 10 bases. The CDR3 totals 16 residues. Trimming took 6 bases from V and 5 from J; bases not matched to a gene: 13. CDR1 and CDR2 from the germline V gene are SGHAT and FQNNGV. CDR3 residues: CASRLDSPSGRNEQYF. The CDR3 DNA reads TGTGCCAGCAGGCTCGATTCACCTAGCGGGAGAAACGAGCAGTACTTC. Looking up the rest from reference TRBV11-2 and TRBJ2-7 gives the full variable domain: EAGVAQSPRYKIIEKRQSVAFWCNPISGHATLYWYQQILGQGPKLLIQFQNNGVVDDSQLPKDRFSAERLKGVDSTLKIQPAKLEDSAVYLCASRLDSPSGRNEQYFGPGTRLTVT.

The chain has TRBV5-4 and TRBJ1-1; perhaps TRBD1 as D (5 bases). CDR1 is SGHNT and CDR2 is YYREEE in the germline V gene (reference sequence). V lost 4 bases to trimming and J lost 10 bases, with 20 bases between them. This CDR3 has 14 residues. CDR3 coding DNA: TGTGCCAGCAGCAATCCCAGGGACCAAGATGGAGCTTTCTTT. Encoded protein: CASSNPRDQDGAFF. Filled out from reference TRBV5-4 and TRBJ1-1, the complete variable domain reads ETGVTQSPTHLIKTRGQQVTLRCSSQSGHNTVSWYQQALGQGPQFIFQYYREEENGRGNFPPRFSGLQFPNYSSELNVNALELDDSALYLCASSNPRDQDGAFFGQGTRLTVV.

This clone showed up just once. The CDR3 loop is CAQSQGLRTALSYEQYF. CDR3 DNA sequence: TGTGCCCAAAGCCAGGGGCTACGGACAGCCCTTTCCTACGAGCAGTACTTC. The chain recombines TRBV2 with TRBJ2-7, with D possibly being TRBD1 (6 bases). The CDR3 is made up of 17 amino acids. The V and J ends lost 11 bases and 1 base respectively, with 27 bases between them. CDR1 is SNHLY and CDR2 is FYNNEI in the germline V gene. The complete variable domain, with remaining parts taken from reference TRBV2 and TRBJ2-7, reads EPEVTQTPSHQVTQMGQEVILRCVPISNHLYFYWYRQILGQKVEFLVSFYNNEISEKSEIFDDQFSVERPDGSNFTLKIRSTKLEDSAMYFCAQSQGLRTALSYEQYFGPGTRLTVT.

V is TRBV5-1 and J is TRBJ2-5; 11 bases are a match to TRBD1. Unmatched junction bases numbered 5, after V lost 0 bases and J lost 1 base. In germline, CDR1 is SGHRS, CDR2 YFSETQ. This CDR3 region has 17 residues. CDR3 DNA sequence: TGCGCCAGCAGCTTGGGCGCTGGGACAGGGGGCCAAGAGACCCAGTACTTC. It specifies CASSLGAGTGGQETQYF.